These 5 T cell receptor beta chains were all obtained from the same sample, sequenced in a study of blood T cell repertoires in COVID-19. Produced via immunoSEQ multiplex PCR; TCRdb's table is partial and in-frame only. Counted here are roughly 62,000 clones, about 83% occurring once; the ten biggest clones make up less than 30%. Sequenced sample: peripheral blood. These receptors originate from a human donor in a cohort sampled during active COVID-19.

The rearrangement joins TRBV11-2 to TRBJ1-1; D is undetermined. Looked up from germline, CDR1 is SGHAT and CDR2 is FQNNGV. The ends were cut back, 11 bases at V and 4 bases at J, with 14 bases in the middle. The CDR3 extends over 12 amino acids. The CDR3: CASKREGTEAFF. The CDR3 DNA reads TGTGCCTCCAAGCGGGAGGGCACTGAAGCTTTCTTT.

The chain links TRBV5-6 to TRBJ1-2, with D unclear. Germline V gene data show CDR1 as SGHDT and CDR2 as YYEEEE. This CDR3 is built from 17 residues. V dropped 0 bases and J dropped 6 bases, with 21 bases sitting between them. The CDR3, as DNA: TGTGCCAGCAGCTTGGAGGCCTACGCGGGAACTAGAGATGGCTACACCTTC. Its protein is CASSLEAYAGTRDGYTF.

The V gene is TRBV5-1, the J gene TRBJ2-5, with a possible D match to TRBD2 (5 bases). This CDR3 has 15 residues. V shed 0 bases and J shed 5 bases, with 14 bases lying between them. Germline V gives CDR1 SGHRS, CDR2 YFSETQ. The CDR3, as DNA: TGCGCCAGCAGCTTGGGCCATCAGACGGGGGAGACCCAGTACTTC. As protein: CASSLGHQTGETQYF.

The gene calls are TRBV2 and TRBJ1-1, with 7 positions matching TRBD1. The CDR3 sequence is 17 residues long. CDR1 is SNHLY and CDR2 is FYNNEI in the germline V gene. The J segment lost 4 bases and the V segment lost 5 bases, leaving 16 bases of the junction unmatched. CDR3 DNA: TGTGCCAGCAGTCGGAGGGGGCTGCTGGGGCGGGGCACTGAAGCTTTCTTT. It translates to CASSRRGLLGRGTEAFF. The full variable domain, completed using reference TRBV2 and TRBJ1-1, is EPEVTQTPSHQVTQMGQEVILRCVPISNHLYFYWYRQILGQKVEFLVSFYNNEISEKSEIFDDQFSVERPDGSNFTLKIRSTKLEDSAMYFCASSRRGLLGRGTEAFFGQGTRLTVV.

The rearrangement links TRBV5-1 to TRBJ2-7; perhaps TRBD2 as D (6 bases). Trimming shortened V by 4 bases and J by 4 bases, and 18 bases separated the two germline ends. Germline loops: CDR1 SGHRS, CDR2 YFSETQ. The CDR3 totals 15 residues. CDR3 in amino acids: CASSPDPAGPYEQYF. Written as DNA, the CDR3 is TGCGCCAGCAGCCCTGACCCAGCGGGCCCGTACGAGCAGTACTTC.